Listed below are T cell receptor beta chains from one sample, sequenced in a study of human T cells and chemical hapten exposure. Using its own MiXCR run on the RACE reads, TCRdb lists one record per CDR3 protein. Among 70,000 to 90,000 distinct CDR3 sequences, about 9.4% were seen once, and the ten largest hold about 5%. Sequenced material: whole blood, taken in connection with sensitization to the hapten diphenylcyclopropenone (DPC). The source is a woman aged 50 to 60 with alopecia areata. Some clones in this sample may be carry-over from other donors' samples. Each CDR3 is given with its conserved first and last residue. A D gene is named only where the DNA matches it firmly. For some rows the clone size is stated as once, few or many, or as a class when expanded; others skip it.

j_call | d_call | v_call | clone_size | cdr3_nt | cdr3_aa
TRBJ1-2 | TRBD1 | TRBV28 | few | TGTGCCAGCAGTATACTACGCCCCGGGACAGATGGCTACACCTTC | CASSILRPGTDGYTF
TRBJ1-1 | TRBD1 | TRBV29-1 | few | TGCAGCGTCAACAGGGGCCGGGACACTGAAGCTTTCTTT | CSVNRGRDTEAFF
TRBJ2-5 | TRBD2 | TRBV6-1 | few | TGTGCCAGCAGTGAAGATGGCGGGAGGACGTATCTAGAGACCCAGTACTTC | CASSEDGGRTYLETQYF
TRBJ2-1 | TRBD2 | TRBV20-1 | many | TGCAGTGCTATAGCGGGATCCTACAATGAGCAGTTCTTC | CSAIAGSYNEQFF
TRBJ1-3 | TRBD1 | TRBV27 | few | TGTGCCAGCAGAGCTACAGGGGGCGCCGGGGACACCATATATTTT | CASRATGGAGDTIYF
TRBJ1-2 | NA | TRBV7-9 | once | TGTGCCAGCAGCTCGTTCGTAGGAGAGAACTATGGCTACACCTTC | CASSSFVGENYGYTF
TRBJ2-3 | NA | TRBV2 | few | TGTGCCAGCAGTAGCGAAGGGAGAGGAGAAGATACGCAGTATTTT | CASSSEGRGEDTQYF
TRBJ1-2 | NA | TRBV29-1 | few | TGCAGCGTTGACACCAGGGAAGCTGGCCTTCTTGGCTACACCTTC | CSVDTREAGLLGYTF
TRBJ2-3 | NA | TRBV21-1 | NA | TGTGCCAGCAGCAAAGAAGTCACTAGCGGGAGAGCCCCATCTAGGGATACGCAGTATTTT | CASSKEVTSGRAPSRDTQYF
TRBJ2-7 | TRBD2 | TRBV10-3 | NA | TGTGCCATCAGGGAGCAGGGACTAGCCGGTTACGAGCAGTACTTC | CAIREQGLAGYEQYF
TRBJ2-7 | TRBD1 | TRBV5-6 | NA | TGTGCCAGCAGCTTATTTCGGACAGGGCTTACCTACGAGCAGTACTTC | CASSLFRTGLTYEQYF
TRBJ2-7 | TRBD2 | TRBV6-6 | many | TGTGCCAGCAGGCTAGCGGGAGCAATCTACGAGCAGTACTTC | CASRLAGAIYEQYF
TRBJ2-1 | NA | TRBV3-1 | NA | TGTGCCAGCAAAGGAACGGGGGTTGTCAATGAGCAGTTCTTC | CASKGTGVVNEQFF
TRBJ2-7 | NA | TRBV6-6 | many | TGTGCCAGCAGTTACTCGCGGGGGCGCCGCTCCTACGAGCAGTACTTC | CASSYSRGRRSYEQYF
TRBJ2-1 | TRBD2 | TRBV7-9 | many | TGTGCCAGCAGCTTAACGGGAGGGCCTTTTGGTGAGCAGTTCTTC | CASSLTGGPFGEQFF
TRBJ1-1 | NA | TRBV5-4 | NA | TGTGCCAGCAGCTTAGACAATATGAACACTGAAGCTTTCTTT | CASSLDNMNTEAFF
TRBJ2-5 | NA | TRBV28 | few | TGTGCCAGCGATCAGGGTCCAGAGACCCAGTACTTC | CASDQGPETQYF
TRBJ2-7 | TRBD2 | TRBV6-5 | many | TGTGCCAGCAGCGGGACTAGCGGGAGGCCCTACGAGCAGTACTTC | CASSGTSGRPYEQYF
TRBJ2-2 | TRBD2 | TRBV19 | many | TGTGCCAGTAGTCTGCGACTAGCGGGCCAATTCTCCGGGGAGCTGTTTTTT | CASSLRLAGQFSGELFF
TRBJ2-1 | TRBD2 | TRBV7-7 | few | TGTGCCAGCAGCCCCCGGACTAGCGGAGAGAATGAGCAGTTCTTC | CASSPRTSGENEQFF
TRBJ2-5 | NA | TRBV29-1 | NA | TGCAGCGTCCGGCTGGGTGAGACCCAGTACTTC | CSVRLGETQYF
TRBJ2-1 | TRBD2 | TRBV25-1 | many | TGTGCCAGACCTAAAGCGGGGGGAGCCTACAATGAGCAGTTCTTC | CARPKAGGAYNEQFF
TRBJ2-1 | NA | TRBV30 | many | TGTGCCTGGAGCCGAGACTCTCTTCTAGGTGAGCAGTTCTTC | CAWSRDSLLGEQFF
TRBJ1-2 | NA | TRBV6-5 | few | TGTGCCAGCACGGGATACTATGGCTACACCTTC | CASTGYYGYTF
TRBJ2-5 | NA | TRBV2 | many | TGTGCCAGCAGTGAAGTGGGAGTCCGTTCCGGAGAGACCCAGTACTTC | CASSEVGVRSGETQYF
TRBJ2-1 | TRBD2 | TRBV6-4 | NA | TGTGCCAGCAGTATTAGCGGGAGGGTCGATGAGCAGTTCTTC | CASSISGRVDEQFF
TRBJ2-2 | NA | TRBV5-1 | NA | TGCGCCAGCACGGACACTAGGTTCAACACCGGGGAGCTGTTTTTT | CASTDTRFNTGELFF
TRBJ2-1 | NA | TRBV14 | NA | TGTGCCAGCAGCCGAGACCCAGGCACCTACAATGAGCAGTTCTTC | CASSRDPGTYNEQFF
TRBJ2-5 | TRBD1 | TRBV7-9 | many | TGTGCCAGCAGCGAGGGGACAGGGGAGACCCAGTACTTC | CASSEGTGETQYF
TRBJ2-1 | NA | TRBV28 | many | TGTGCCAGCAGTTCCCTACCTGCGGGGAGATGGTTCAGCTACAATGAGCAGTTCTTC | CASSSLPAGRWFSYNEQFF
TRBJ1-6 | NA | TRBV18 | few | TGTGCCAGCTCAGACGACAGGAAAAATTCACCCCTCCACTTT | CASSDDRKNSPLHF
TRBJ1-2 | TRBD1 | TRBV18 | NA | TGTGCCAGCTCACCTAACTTACCGGGACAGGGGACGAACTATGGCTACACCTTC | CASSPNLPGQGTNYGYTF
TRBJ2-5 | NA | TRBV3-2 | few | TGTGCCAGCAGCCACATAGAGGGGCCGGAGACCCAGTACTTC | CASSHIEGPETQYF
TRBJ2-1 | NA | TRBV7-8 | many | TGTGCCAGCAGCTTAGGATTCTCCAATGAGCAGTTCTTC | CASSLGFSNEQFF
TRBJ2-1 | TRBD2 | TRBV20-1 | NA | TGCAGTGCGCCCCTAACTAGCGCGAGCTCCTACAATGAGCAGTTCTTC | CSAPLTSASSYNEQFF
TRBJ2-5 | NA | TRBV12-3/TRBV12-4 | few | TGTGCCAGCGGGGTAGAGACCCAGTACTTC | CASGVETQYF
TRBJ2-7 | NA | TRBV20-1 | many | TGCAGTGCTATGCCCAGCTCTTCCGAGCAGTACTTC | CSAMPSSSEQYF
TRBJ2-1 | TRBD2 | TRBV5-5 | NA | TGTGCCAGCAGCCCACGTCGTTCAGCTAGCGGGACCGGGGAGCAGTTCTTC | CASSPRRSASGTGEQFF
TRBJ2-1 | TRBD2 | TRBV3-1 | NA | TGTGCCAGCAGCCAAGATAAGCGGGAGGTCTACAATGAGCAGTTCTTC | CASSQDKREVYNEQFF
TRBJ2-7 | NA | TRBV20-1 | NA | TGCAGTGCCAGTTTCTCCTACGAGCAGTACTTC | CSASFSYEQYF
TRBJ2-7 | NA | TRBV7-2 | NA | TGTGCCAGCAGCCCAGTGAATATGAGGGTACACGAGCAGTACTTC | CASSPVNMRVHEQYF
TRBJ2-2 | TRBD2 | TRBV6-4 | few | TGTGCCAGCAGTAAACTAGCGGCGAACACCGGGGAGCTGTTTTTT | CASSKLAANTGELFF
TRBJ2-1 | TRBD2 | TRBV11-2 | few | TGTGCCAGCAGCAATTTCAATGGCGGGAGCCCCTACAATGAGCAGTTCTTC | CASSNFNGGSPYNEQFF
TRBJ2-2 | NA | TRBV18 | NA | TGTGCCAGCTCACCCCCCTCGGACACCGGGGAGCTGTTTTTT | CASSPPSDTGELFF
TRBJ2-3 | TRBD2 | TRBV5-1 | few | TGCGCCAGCGCCGGGAGGCCTAGCACAGATACGCAGTATTTT | CASAGRPSTDTQYF
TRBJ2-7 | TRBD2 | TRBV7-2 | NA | TGTGCCAGCAGTCACGGGACTAGCGGGAACGAGCAGTACTTC | CASSHGTSGNEQYF
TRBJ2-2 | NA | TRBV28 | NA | TGTGCCAGCAGACTCGCGGAGAACACCGGGGAGCTGTTTTTT | CASRLAENTGELFF
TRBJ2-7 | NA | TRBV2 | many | TGTGCCAGCAGCCGGGTCCGCGAGCAGTACTTC | CASSRVREQYF
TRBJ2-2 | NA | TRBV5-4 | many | TGTGCCAGCAGCTTGATCGGGGGACTTACCGGGGAGCTGTTTTTT | CASSLIGGLTGELFF
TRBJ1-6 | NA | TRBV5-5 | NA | TGTGCCAGCAGCTTGAATTGGGACACAATTCAGTCACCCCTCCACTTT | CASSLNWDTIQSPLHF
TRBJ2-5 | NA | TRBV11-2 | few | TGTGCCAGCAGCTTAGGGTCAGTAATTCAAGAGACCCAGTACTTC | CASSLGSVIQETQYF
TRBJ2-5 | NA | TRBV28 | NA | TGTGCCAGCAGTCAGTTCCTGGTCCAAGAGACCCAGTACTTC | CASSQFLVQETQYF
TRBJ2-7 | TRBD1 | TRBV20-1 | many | TGCAGTGCTAGTGATAGACAGGGTCTCTCCTACGAGCAGTACTTC | CSASDRQGLSYEQYF
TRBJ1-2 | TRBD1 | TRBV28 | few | TGTGCCAGCAGTCCCGACAGGGATGGCTACACCTTC | CASSPDRDGYTF
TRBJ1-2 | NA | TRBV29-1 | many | TGCAGCGTTGAAGACAGGAGGCAACACTATGGCTACACCTTC | CSVEDRRQHYGYTF
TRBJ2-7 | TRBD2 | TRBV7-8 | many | TGTGCCAGCAGCTCAAAAGCCGGACTAGCGGGTTTCTACGAGCAGTACTTC | CASSSKAGLAGFYEQYF
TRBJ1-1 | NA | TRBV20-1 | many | TGCAGTGCTAGTGGAAGGGGCCAAGTGAACACTGAAGCTTTCTTT | CSASGRGQVNTEAFF
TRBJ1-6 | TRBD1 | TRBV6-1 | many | TGTGCCAGCTGGGGGACAGGGGGTAACTATAATTCACCCCTCCACTTT | CASWGTGGNYNSPLHF
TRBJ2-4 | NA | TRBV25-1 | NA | TGTGCCAGCAGTGCTGAAGGGCGGGGCACCGGGGCCAAAAACATTCAGTACTTC | CASSAEGRGTGAKNIQYF